One and the same sample provided the 13 T cell receptor beta chains below, sequenced in a study of Ad26.COV2.S vaccination and SARS-CoV-2 variants. Treatment described: roughly 18 received Ad26.COV2.S at low or high dose, single or two shots; 5 received placebo; per-sample allocation not given. Sample collection was performed on day 63 after the first vaccine or placebo injection. The protocol was immunoSEQ multiplex PCR, while the TCRdb copy is restricted to in-frame clones and leaves out a portion. Of 300,000 to 400,000 clones in the sample, about 82% were seen once. The material was peripheral blood, obtained in a trial of Ad26.COV2.S vaccine versus placebo. These TCRs come from a person aged 18 to 65 who received the Ad26.COV2.S COVID-19 vaccine or a placebo.

This clone was seen more than once but under ten times. CDR3 in amino acids: CAISVGERNTEAFF. DNA for the CDR3: TGTGCCATCAGTGTAGGGGAGCGGAACACTGAAGCTTTCTTT. The rearrangement joins TRBV10-3 to TRBJ1-1; TRBD1 is a possible D gene (5 bases). V lost 4 bases and J 1 base, leaving 10 bases between the germline ends. This CDR3 spans 14 amino acids. Germline CDR1 reads ENHRY; CDR2 reads SYGVKD.

In its sample, this clone was seen a few times. The chain links TRBV6-5 to TRBJ1-5; D might be TRBD1 (6 bases). Trimming removed 8 bases at V and 4 bases at J, with 12 bases between. This CDR3 contains 13 residues. Germline CDR1 reads MNHEY; CDR2 reads SVGAGI. The CDR3 loop is CASGRGGNQPQHF. The CDR3 coding sequence is TGTGCCAGCGGGAGGGGGGGAAATCAGCCCCAGCATTTT.

The rearrangement links TRBV18 to TRBJ1-1; 7 nucleotides agree with TRBD1. Germline CDR1 KGHSH, CDR2 LQKENI. The V and J ends lost 1 base and 5 bases, in that order; junction bases with no gene match: 4. The CDR3 length is 14 residues. The DNA of the CDR3 is TGTGCCAGCTCACCACAGGGGGCGAGTACTGAAGCTTTCTTT. Translating it yields CASSPQGASTEAFF. Full variable domain (remainder filled in from reference TRBV18 and TRBJ1-1): NAGVMQNPRHLVRRRGQEARLRCSPMKGHSHVYWYRQLPEEGLKFMVYLQKENIIDESGMPKERFSAEFPKEGPSILRIQQVVRGDSAAYFCASSPQGASTEAFFGQGTRLTVV.

The chain employs TRBV19 and TRBJ2-4; D possibly corresponds to TRBD2 (6 bases). CDR1 LNHDA and CDR2 SQIVND come from the germline V gene (reference sequence). Trimming left V 6 bases short and J 0 bases short, with 12 bases between. The CDR3 is 15 residues long. CDR3 sequence reads: CASSPGGLAKNIQYF. CDR3 bases: TGTGCCAGTAGCCCCGGGGGACTAGCCAAAAACATTCAGTACTTC. The full variable domain, completed using reference TRBV19 and TRBJ2-4, is DGGITQSPKYLFRKEGQNVTLSCEQNLNHDAMYWYRQDPGQGLRLIYYSQIVNDFQKGDIAEGYSVSREKKESFPLTVTSAQKNPTAFYLCASSPGGLAKNIQYFGAGTRLSVL.

This clone was found a few times. This chain uses TRBV30 with TRBJ2-6; no clear D gene. Germline CDR1 reads GTSNPN; CDR2 reads SVGIG (reference sequence). V gave up 2 bases and J gave up 0 bases, with 5 bases separating them. This CDR3 is 14 amino acids long. The CDR3 region is CAWSHSSGANVLTF. CDR3 nucleotide sequence: TGTGCCTGGAGTCACAGCTCTGGGGCCAACGTCCTGACTTTC.

In the case of this clone: This CDR3 is also generated by other DNA sequences in the sample. The V call is TRBV18, the J call TRBJ1-2, with D unclear. CDR1 is KGHSH, CDR2 LQKENI, per germline. The V gene lost 3 bases and the J gene lost 4 bases, with 6 bases spanning the gap. This CDR3 spans 12 amino acids. CDR3 sequence (DNA): TGTGCCAGCTCACCCTCGGGCTATGGCTACACCTTC. This sequence encodes CASSPSGYGYTF.

The chain uses TRBV24-1 and TRBJ2-7, with D tentatively TRBD2 (5 bases). This CDR3 comprises 11 residues. CDR1 is KGHDR, CDR2 SFDVKD, per germline. V lost 5 bases to trimming and J lost 5 bases, with 6 bases between them. The CDR3 bases are TGTGCCACCAGTGCCGGGAACGAGCAGTACTTC. The encoded protein is CATSAGNEQYF.

This chain joins TRBV5-1 and TRBJ2-7, with D unresolved. Germline V gives CDR1 SGHRS, CDR2 YFSETQ. CDR3 size: 14 residues. V lost 3 bases and J lost 0, with 10 bases in between. The CDR3 coding sequence is TGCGCCAGCAGCTCACAGCCGAGCTCCTACGAGCAGTACTTC. It codes for CASSSQPSSYEQYF.

The count of this clone is one. The chain is built from TRBV6-5 and TRBJ2-2; D perhaps matches TRBD1 (6 bases). Germline V gene sequence: CDR1 MNHEY, CDR2 SVGAGI. This CDR3 has 14 amino acids. The ends were cut back, 10 bases at V and 2 bases at J, with 14 bases in the middle. The DNA of the CDR3 is TGTGCCACCCTACTGACAGGCAACACCGGGGAGCTGTTTTTT. The encoded protein is CATLLTGNTGELFF.

The chain couples TRBV18 to TRBJ2-3; D gene ambiguous. Germline values: CDR1 KGHSH, CDR2 LQKENI. The V and J ends lost 0 bases and 8 bases respectively, with 9 bases between them. The CDR3 is made up of 13 amino acids. This CDR3 reads CASSPPFRGTQYF. As DNA, the CDR3 is TGTGCCAGCTCACCACCCTTCCGTGGTACGCAGTATTTT.

The chain carries TRBV7-6 and TRBJ2-7; D may match TRBD1 or TRBD2 (6 bases each). The germline CDR1 and CDR2 sequences are SGHVS and FNYEAQ. V lost 4 bases, J lost 2 bases, and 18 bases lay in between. This CDR3 has 16 residues. The CDR3 sequence is CASSSGGGRGAYEQYF. In nucleotides, the CDR3 is TGTGCCAGCAGCTCCGGAGGGGGACGGGGCGCCTACGAGCAGTACTTC.

The rearrangement joins TRBV4-1 to TRBJ2-1, with 10 positions matching TRBD2. From germline, CDR1 is MGHRA and CDR2 YSYEKL. The J segment lost 8 bases and the V segment lost 0 bases, leaving 7 bases of the junction unmatched. This CDR3 has 16 amino acids. The CDR3 region is CASSQDPSGGGDEQFF. For the CDR3, the DNA is TGCGCCAGCAGCCAAGATCCTAGCGGGGGTGGCGATGAGCAGTTCTTC.

For the CDR3, the DNA is TGTGCCAGCAGCCGCACAAACGGTCAGCCCCAGCATTTT. This encodes CASSRTNGQPQHF. J is TRBJ1-5 and V is TRBV6-2 or TRBV6-3; D not resolved. Germline loops: CDR1 MNHEY, CDR2 SVGEGT. V was cut by 6 bases and J by 6 bases, with 12 bases left in between. This CDR3 has 13 amino acids.